One sample yielded the 28 T cell receptor beta chains listed below, sequenced in a study of blood T cell repertoires in COVID-19. Assay used: immunoSEQ multiplex PCR; TCRdb lists only in-frame clones, some missing. The sample consists of under 150,000 clones, about nine tenths of them appearing once. Material: peripheral blood. These receptors originate from a human donor in a cohort sampled during active COVID-19.

The chain links TRBV3-1 (or the pseudogene TRBV3-2) to TRBJ1-5, with 9 positions matching TRBD1. This CDR3 is built from 15 residues. Trimming cost V 4 bases and J 4 bases; bases outside gene matches: 5. From germline, CDR1 is LGHDT and CDR2 YNNKEL (reference sequence). CDR3 sequence (DNA): TGTGCCAGCAGCCCCGGGACAGGGTTTAATCAGCCCCAGCATTTT. This encodes CASSPGTGFNQPQHF.

CDR3 coding DNA: TGTGCCAGTAGTACCTTAACGGGCTCTGGGGCCAACGTCCTGACTTTC. This gives the protein CASSTLTGSGANVLTF. The chain joins TRBV19 to TRBJ2-6; no clear D. This CDR3 comprises 16 residues. The V gene's germline CDR1 is LNHDA and CDR2 SQIVND (reference sequence). Between the trimmed V and J ends, which lost 4 bases and 0 bases, there was a span of 10 bases.

Written as DNA, the CDR3 is TGTGCCAGCAGCGTAGATAGTACCACAGATACGCAGTATTTT. It encodes CASSVDSTTDTQYF. The chain combines TRBV9 with TRBJ2-3; D uncertain. The CDR3 sequence is 14 residues long. V was shortened by 0 bases and J by 2 bases, with 7 bases between the two germline ends. From germline, CDR1 is SGDLS and CDR2 YYNGEE.

This clone was seen more than once but under ten times. CDR3: CASSYAGQPQETQYF. The CDR3, as DNA: TGTGCCAGCAGTTACGCGGGACAGCCCCAAGAGACCCAGTACTTC. This chain connects TRBV6-5 to TRBJ2-5; tentative D call: TRBD1 (7 bases). Germline lookup yields CDR1 MNHEY and CDR2 SVGAGI. The CDR3 runs to 15 residues. Between the trimmed V and J ends, which lost 2 bases and 1 base, there was a span of 11 bases.

This rearrangement joins TRBV18 to TRBJ1-1, with D hard to call. The CDR3 covers 14 residues. Germline V CDR1 and CDR2: KGHSH, LQKENI. V lost 3 bases and J 0 bases, leaving 8 bases between the germline ends. The CDR3 DNA reads TGTGCCAGCTCACCTGACATCTTGAACACTGAAGCTTTCTTT. It is translated as CASSPDILNTEAFF.

DNA for the CDR3: TGTGCCAGTAGCCCCGACCCGGGTTTTGGTCGGATCGATAATTCACCCCTCCACTTT. This encodes CASSPDPGFGRIDNSPLHF. The chain employs TRBV19 and TRBJ1-6; D not resolved. The CDR3 has 19 residues. Between the trimmed V and J ends, which lost 6 bases and 5 bases, there was a span of 26 bases. Germline V gives CDR1 LNHDA, CDR2 SQIVND (reference sequence).

The chain is built from TRBV28 and TRBJ1-2, with unresolved D. CDR1 is MDHEN and CDR2 is SYDVKM in the germline V gene. Trimming shortened V by 6 bases and J by 0 bases, and 8 bases separated the two germline ends. This CDR3 contains 13 residues. This CDR3 reads CASRVLANYGYTF. The CDR3 nucleotides are TGTGCCAGCAGAGTTCTAGCTAACTATGGCTACACCTTC.

The rearrangement links TRBV18 to TRBJ2-2; 7 nucleotides agree with TRBD1. The ends lost 0 bases at V and 4 bases at J; junction bases unmatched: 11. Germline CDR1 KGHSH, CDR2 LQKENI. The CDR3 sequence is 18 residues long. As DNA, the CDR3 is TGTGCCAGCTCACCACCCAATCGAGGGGGCCTTGGCACCGGGGAGCTGTTTTTT. Translation: CASSPPNRGGLGTGELFF.

The chain joins TRBV4-3 to TRBJ1-6; 7 nucleotides align to TRBD1. This CDR3 comprises 17 residues. Unmatched junction bases numbered 5, after V lost 0 bases and J lost 3 bases. The germline V gene encodes CDR1 LGHNA and CDR2 YSLEER. Here the CDR3 DNA reads TGCGCCAGCAGCCAAGATACAGGGGAGTTCTATAATTCACCCCTCCACTTT. Its protein is CASSQDTGEFYNSPLHF.

The chain uses TRBV30 and TRBJ2-7; D not resolved. V gave up 2 bases and J gave up 3 bases, with 5 bases separating them. CDR3 size: 11 residues. Germline loops: CDR1 GTSNPN, CDR2 SVGIG (reference sequence). CDR3 region: CAWSYSYEQYF. The CDR3 DNA reads as TGTGCCTGGAGTTATAGCTACGAGCAGTACTTC.

The J gene is TRBJ1-6, the V gene TRBV5-4; TRBD1 aligns across 8 bases. V dropped 5 bases and J dropped 3; count of bases not matched to a gene: 4. Germline V gene data show CDR1 as SGHNT and CDR2 as YYREEE (reference sequence). The CDR3 is 15 amino acids. CDR3 nucleotides: TGTGCCAGCAGAGCACAGGGGGTCTATAATTCACCCCTCCACTTT. Amino acid sequence: CASRAQGVYNSPLHF.

The chain recombines TRBV4-2 with TRBJ2-2, with TRBD2 as a possible D gene (5 bases). Germline CDR1 LGHNA, CDR2 YNFKEQ. The V end was cut by 0 bases, the J end by 0 bases, with 11 bases between. This CDR3 has 17 residues. The CDR3 reads CASSQDVDGANTGELFF. For the CDR3, the DNA is TGTGCCAGCAGCCAAGACGTTGACGGGGCGAACACCGGGGAGCTGTTTTTT.

This chain connects TRBV19 to TRBJ1-2; 9 bases are a match to TRBD1. The junction had 16 bases not matched to a gene; V was cut back by 10 bases and J by 4 bases. This CDR3 is built from 16 residues. Germline CDR1 LNHDA, CDR2 SQIVND (reference sequence). The CDR3 loop is CATKGYRDRERYGYTF. As DNA, the CDR3 is TGTGCCACGAAAGGGTACCGGGACAGGGAACGCTATGGCTACACCTTC.

This clone showed up many times. The chain joins TRBV19 to TRBJ2-3, with D tentatively TRBD2 (6 bases). Trimming took 1 base from V and 3 from J, leaving 14 bases between them. This CDR3 contains 16 residues. CDR1 and CDR2 from the germline V gene are LNHDA and SQIVND (reference sequence). The CDR3 DNA follows: TGTGCCAGTAGTATAGTTGGAGGGGTGCTGACAGATACGCAGTATTTT. This translates into CASSIVGGVLTDTQYF.

The chain uses TRBV2 and TRBJ2-2; D not resolved. Trimming pared 8 bases from V and 7 bases from J, leaving 14 bases between. The CDR3 has 13 residues. Germline assignment: CDR1 SNHLY and CDR2 FYNNEI. The CDR3 here is CASVREFNGELFF. In DNA form, the CDR3 reads TGTGCCAGCGTTAGAGAATTCAACGGGGAGCTGTTTTTT.

This clone was recorded only once. The rearrangement joins TRBV5-4 to TRBJ2-7; D uncertain. This CDR3 has 13 residues. Germline loops: CDR1 SGHNT, CDR2 YYREEE (reference sequence). The germline V and J ends were trimmed by 0 bases and 1 base, with 5 bases remaining between them. CDR3 nucleotide sequence: TGTGCCAGCAGCTTGGATCCGTCCTACGAGCAGTACTTC. Translated: CASSLDPSYEQYF.

Only one count was recorded for this clone. The chain links TRBV14 to TRBJ2-3; 8 nucleotides match TRBD2. V gave up 8 bases and J gave up 4 bases; unmatched junction bases: 14. CDR3 length: 16 amino acids. Per the germline V gene, CDR1 is SGHDN and CDR2 is FVKESK. The CDR3: CASGQRGSLPPDTQYF. CDR3 sequence (DNA): TGTGCCAGCGGTCAGCGGGGGAGCCTTCCCCCAGATACGCAGTATTTT.

This clone was counted once. Mismatch with germline at one junction end may stem from a read error. The V call is TRBV7-7, the J call TRBJ1-4; D may be TRBD1 (6 bases). The CDR3 spans 15 residues. CDR1 and CDR2 (germline): SSHAT, FNYEAQ (reference sequence). The CDR3: CASSPTGKGNEKLFF. The DNA for the CDR3 is TGTGCTAGCAGTCCTACAGGGAAAGGGAATGAAAAACTGTTTTTT.

The rearrangement links TRBV21-1 to TRBJ1-6; TRBD1 is taken as the D call from the table, unchecked against the DNA. TRBV21-1 is flagged as a pseudogene. This CDR3 has 15 residues. This CDR3 is CASSKAPDSNSPLHF. As DNA, the CDR3 is TGTGCCAGCAGCAAAGCCCCTGACAGCAATTCACCCCTCCACTTT.

V and J are TRBV7-9 and TRBJ1-1; D uncertain. The CDR3 is 14 amino acids. V dropped 3 bases and J dropped 1 base, with 9 bases sitting between them. CDR1 is SEHNR, CDR2 FQNEAQ, per germline (reference sequence). The CDR3 here is CASSFERRNTEAFF. As DNA, the CDR3 is TGTGCCAGCAGCTTCGAACGGAGGAACACTGAAGCTTTCTTT. Variable domain in full (rest from reference TRBV7-9 and TRBJ1-1): DTGVSQNPRHKITKRGQNVTFRCDPISEHNRLYWYRQTLGQGPEFLTYFQNEAQLEKSRLLSDRFSAERPKGSFSTLEIQRTEQGDSAMYLCASSFERRNTEAFFGQGTRLTVV.

The rearrangement joins TRBV18 to TRBJ2-7; 10 bases are a match to TRBD2. Germline-derived CDR1 and CDR2 are KGHSH and LQKENI. V was pared by 5 bases and J by 2 bases, with 6 bases of the junction left unmatched. CDR3 size: 15 residues. The CDR3 loop reads CASSTLAGMTYEQYF. In DNA form, the CDR3 reads TGTGCCAGCTCAACACTAGCGGGGATGACCTACGAGCAGTACTTC.

The chain combines TRBV4-2 with TRBJ1-2, with 12 bases that match TRBD1. The junction had 11 bases not matched to a gene; V was cut back by 10 bases and J by 2 bases. The CDR3 totals 16 residues. Germline-derived CDR1 and CDR2 are LGHNA and YNFKEQ. CDR3 protein: CATLPGQGAGNYGYTF. In DNA form, the CDR3 reads TGTGCCACCTTACCGGGACAGGGGGCTGGGAACTATGGCTACACCTTC.

V usage is TRBV6-5 and J usage is TRBJ2-3; D not certain. The germline V gene has CDR1 MNHEY and CDR2 SVGAGI. The CDR3 is made up of 13 amino acids. V shed 0 bases and J shed 6 bases, with 7 bases lying between them. This CDR3 is CASSYSFRDTQYF. The DNA for the CDR3 is TGTGCCAGCAGTTACTCGTTCCGGGATACGCAGTATTTT.

CDR3 nucleotides: TGTGCCAGTAGTTTGGGCGGGGGGCCCATCCTCACAGATACGCAGTATTTT. Protein sequence: CASSLGGGPILTDTQYF. The genes are TRBV19 and TRBJ2-3, with TRBD2 matching 8 bases. The V segment lost 5 bases and the J segment 2 bases; nucleotides outside the gene matches: 12. CDR1 and CDR2 from the germline V gene are LNHDA and SQIVND (reference sequence). The CDR3 has 17 residues.

The chain uses TRBV6-4 and TRBJ2-6; D is perhaps TRBD1 (5 bases). Trimming took off 4 bases at V and 2 bases at J, with 9 bases between the two ends. The CDR3 has 15 amino acids. CDR1 and CDR2 (germline): MRHNA, SNTAGT. CDR3 loop: CASSAGRAGANVLTF. The CDR3 DNA is TGTGCCAGCAGTGCTGGCAGGGCTGGGGCCAACGTCCTGACTTTC.

The J gene is TRBJ1-2, the V gene TRBV4-3, with TRBD1 matching 9 bases. The CDR3 spans 14 residues. Losses at the gene ends were 0 bases for V and 6 bases for J; bases not matched to a gene: 2. The V gene's germline CDR1 is LGHNA and CDR2 YSLEER. The CDR3 is CASSQDRDRDGYTF. In DNA form, the CDR3 reads TGCGCCAGCAGCCAAGACCGGGACAGGGATGGCTACACCTTC.

This chain uses TRBV6-1 with TRBJ2-7, with TRBD1 as a possible D gene (6 bases). CDR3 length: 15 residues. Germline CDR1 is MNHNS and CDR2 is SASEGT. Trimming took 1 base from V and 3 from J, leaving 13 bases between them. The DNA for the CDR3 is TGTGCCAGCAGTGAAGTGTTTTGGGGGCGCTACGAGCAGTACTTC. Protein product: CASSEVFWGRYEQYF.

This clone occurred once. The V call is TRBV10-3, the J call TRBJ2-5; 10 bases align to TRBD2. Trimming cost V 4 bases and J 7 bases; bases outside gene matches: 6. Germline V CDR1 and CDR2: ENHRY, SYGVKD. This CDR3 region has 14 residues. The CDR3 DNA follows: TGTGCCATCAGTGGTAGCGGGGGGTTAGGGACCCAGTACTTC. As protein: CAISGSGGLGTQYF.